This TCR beta chain was captured in a study of cytomegalovirus exposure and HLA in healthy donors. The donors belonged to the roughly 120-subject validation cohort, separate from the roughly 670-subject first cohort. V dropped 1 base and J dropped 5; count of bases not matched to a gene: 0. Germline CDR1 is SGHVS and CDR2 is FNYEAQ. The CDR3 covers 14 residues. Sequencing was performed with immunoSEQ multiplex PCR; in TCRdb, only in-frame clones are kept and a portion is missing. The table has some 340,000 clones, 75% to 90% seen once. This clone was detected once. Its target is unknown. Study conclusions and caveats: Some public TCRs appeared in many individuals, while most sequences were rare. It was reportedly the case that the classifier diagnosed cytomegalovirus status with high specificity and sensitivity.

This sequence was found in a woman in her 30s in good health and CMV-seropositive. The chain is built from TRBV7-6 and TRBJ2-2; 8 nucleotides match TRBD1. The sequenced sample consisted of PBMCs. CDR3 DNA: TGTGCCAGCAGCTTAGGGACAGGGACCGGGGAGCTGTTTTTT. Amino acids: CASSLGTGTGELFF.